This T cell receptor (beta chain) is drawn from a study of blood T cell repertoires in COVID-19. Study in general: Sites in the United States, Italy and Spain provided acute and convalescent COVID-19 samples.

This clone was recorded only once. Per the study methods: By means of reference gene primer amplification, nucleated cell counts were estimated. The table came from immunoSEQ multiplex PCR; TCRdb's copy has only in-frame clones and leaves some out. V and J calls and clone size follow that table, whereas D and trimming were derived from the DNA. The repertoire consists of under 60,000 clones, with 89% occurring once and the leading ten covering over 1.5%. This clonotype originated in a man between 60 and 75 years old with acute or convalescent COVID-19. Sample: peripheral blood.

The CDR3 DNA reads TGTGCCAGCATTGGGGGAGGGGCGGACACTGAAGCTTTCTTT. Amino acid sequence: CASIGGGADTEAFF. V gene TRBV2 combines with J gene TRBJ1-1, with D possibly TRBD1 on 5 matching bases. This CDR3 region has 14 residues. Deletions cut 7 bases from V and 3 bases from J, with 15 bases between. From germline, CDR1 is SNHLY and CDR2 FYNNEI.